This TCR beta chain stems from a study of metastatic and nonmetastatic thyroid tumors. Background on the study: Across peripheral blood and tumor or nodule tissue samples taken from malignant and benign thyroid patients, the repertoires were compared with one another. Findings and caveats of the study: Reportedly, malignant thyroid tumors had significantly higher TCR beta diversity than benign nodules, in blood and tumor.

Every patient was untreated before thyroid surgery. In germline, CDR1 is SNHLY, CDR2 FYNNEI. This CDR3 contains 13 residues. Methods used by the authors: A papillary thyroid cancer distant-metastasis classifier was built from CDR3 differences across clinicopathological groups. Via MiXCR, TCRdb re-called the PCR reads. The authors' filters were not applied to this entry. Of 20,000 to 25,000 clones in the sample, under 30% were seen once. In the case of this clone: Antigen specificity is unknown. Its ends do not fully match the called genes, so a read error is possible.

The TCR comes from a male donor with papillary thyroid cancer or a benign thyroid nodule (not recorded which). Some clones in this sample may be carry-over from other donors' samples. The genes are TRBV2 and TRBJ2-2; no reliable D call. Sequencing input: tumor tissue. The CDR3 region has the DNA TGTTCCAGCACTTTGTGCAGCTCCGGGGAGCTGTTTTTT. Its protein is CSSTLCSSGELFF.